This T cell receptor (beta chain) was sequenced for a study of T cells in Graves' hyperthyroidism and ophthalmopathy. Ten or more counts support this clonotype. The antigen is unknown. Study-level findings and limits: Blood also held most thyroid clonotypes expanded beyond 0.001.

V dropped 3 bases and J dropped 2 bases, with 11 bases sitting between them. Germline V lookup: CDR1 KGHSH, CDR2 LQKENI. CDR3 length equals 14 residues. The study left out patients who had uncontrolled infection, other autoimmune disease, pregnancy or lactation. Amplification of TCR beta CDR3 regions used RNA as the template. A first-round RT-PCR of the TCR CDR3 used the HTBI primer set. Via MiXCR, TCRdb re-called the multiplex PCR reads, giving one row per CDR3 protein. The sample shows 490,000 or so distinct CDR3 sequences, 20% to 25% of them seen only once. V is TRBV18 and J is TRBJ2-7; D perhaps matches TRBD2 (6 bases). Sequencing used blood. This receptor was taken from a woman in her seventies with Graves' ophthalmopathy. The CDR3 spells CASSPGTQTYEQYF. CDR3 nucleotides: TGTGCCAGCTCACCGGGGACTCAAACCTACGAGCAGTACTTC.